Listed below are T cell receptor beta chains from one sample, sequenced in a study of control samples from healthy donors and cancer patients. Assay: immunoSEQ multiplex PCR; the TCRdb copy retains only in-frame clones and omits some. The table lists about 82,000 clones, approximately 87% of them singletons. Material: blood. The receptors were gathered from a man between 50 and 59 years old in good health. Each CDR3 is given with its conserved first and last residue. Each record gives: D gene, J gene, V gene, clone size, CDR3 protein, CDR3 DNA. A D gene is named only where the DNA matches it firmly. Clone size is given for some rows only: seen once, a few or many times, or a class if the clone is expanded.

d_call: -; j_call: TRBJ2-7; v_call: TRBV3-1/TRBV3-2; clone_size: few; cdr3_aa: CASSYGLSTYEQYF; cdr3_nt: TGTGCCAGCAGCTACGGATTATCTACCTACGAGCAGTACTTC
d_call: -; j_call: TRBJ1-1; v_call: TRBV7-8; clone_size: -; cdr3_aa: CASSLGFLDTEAFF; cdr3_nt: TGTGCCAGCAGCTTAGGGTTTTTGGACACTGAAGCTTTCTTT
d_call: TRBD1; j_call: TRBJ1-2; v_call: TRBV7-2; clone_size: -; cdr3_aa: CASSSDRGIGGYTF; cdr3_nt: TGTGCCAGCAGCTCGGACAGGGGGATCGGGGGCTACACCTTC
d_call: TRBD2; j_call: TRBJ2-7; v_call: TRBV28; clone_size: few; cdr3_aa: CASSYSGRSSYEQYF; cdr3_nt: TGTGCCAGCAGTTATAGCGGGAGGAGCTCCTACGAGCAGTACTTC
d_call: TRBD2; j_call: TRBJ2-7; v_call: TRBV10-1; clone_size: -; cdr3_aa: CASSPRGSGVYEQYF; cdr3_nt: TGCGCCAGCAGCCCCCGGGGTAGCGGGGTATACGAGCAGTACTTC
d_call: -; j_call: TRBJ2-1; v_call: TRBV11-2; clone_size: -; cdr3_aa: CASSPGQGWREGLYNEQFF; cdr3_nt: TGTGCCAGCAGCCCGGGACAGGGTTGGCGGGAGGGCCTCTACAATGAGCAGTTCTTC
d_call: TRBD2; j_call: TRBJ2-1; v_call: TRBV10-3; clone_size: -; cdr3_aa: CAISESTSGSVSSYNEQFF; cdr3_nt: TGTGCCATCAGTGAGTCGACTAGCGGGAGCGTTAGCTCCTACAATGAGCAGTTCTTC
d_call: -; j_call: TRBJ1-1; v_call: TRBV5-1; clone_size: -; cdr3_aa: CASSLGPGYGRTEAFF; cdr3_nt: TGCGCCAGCAGCTTGGGACCGGGTTATGGCCGCACTGAAGCTTTCTTT
d_call: -; j_call: TRBJ2-1; v_call: TRBV6-6; clone_size: -; cdr3_aa: CASSYAGTGSNEQFF; cdr3_nt: TGTGCCAGCAGTTACGCCGGAACCGGGTCCAATGAGCAGTTCTTC
d_call: -; j_call: TRBJ2-7; v_call: TRBV24-1; clone_size: -; cdr3_aa: CATSDSRRDREQYF; cdr3_nt: TGTGCCACCAGTGATTCGAGGCGGGATCGCGAGCAGTACTTC
d_call: TRBD2; j_call: TRBJ2-3; v_call: TRBV7-2; clone_size: -; cdr3_aa: CASSLARGAEDTQYF; cdr3_nt: TGTGCCAGCAGCTTAGCGCGGGGGGCGGAAGATACGCAGTATTTT
d_call: -; j_call: TRBJ1-1; v_call: TRBV14; clone_size: few; cdr3_aa: CASSQDRLATEAFF; cdr3_nt: TGTGCCAGCAGCCAAGACAGATTGGCCACTGAAGCTTTCTTT
d_call: -; j_call: TRBJ2-3; v_call: TRBV9; clone_size: -; cdr3_aa: CASSPGGGPDTQYF; cdr3_nt: TGTGCCAGCAGCCCGGGCGGGGGCCCAGATACGCAGTATTTT
d_call: -; j_call: TRBJ2-7; v_call: TRBV7-2; clone_size: -; cdr3_aa: CASSLAAVDEQYF; cdr3_nt: TGTGCCAGCAGCTTAGCGGCGGTAGACGAGCAGTACTTC
d_call: TRBD1; j_call: TRBJ1-4; v_call: TRBV2; clone_size: -; cdr3_aa: CASRPGTANEKLFF; cdr3_nt: TGTGCCAGCAGACCCGGGACAGCTAATGAAAAACTGTTTTTT
d_call: -; j_call: TRBJ2-3; v_call: TRBV5-1; clone_size: -; cdr3_aa: CASSLAGSFSSTDTQYF; cdr3_nt: TGCGCCAGCAGCTTGGCCGGTAGCTTTTCAAGCACAGATACGCAGTATTTT
d_call: -; j_call: TRBJ2-2; v_call: TRBV7-3; clone_size: -; cdr3_aa: CASSLYGGYTGELFF; cdr3_nt: TGTGCCAGCAGCTTATATGGGGGCTACACCGGGGAGCTGTTTTTT
d_call: TRBD1; j_call: TRBJ1-2; v_call: TRBV5-1; clone_size: -; cdr3_aa: CASSLARGPDGYTF; cdr3_nt: TGCGCCAGCAGCTTGGCCAGGGGGCCCGATGGCTACACCTTC
d_call: -; j_call: TRBJ1-2; v_call: TRBV3-1/TRBV3-2; clone_size: -; cdr3_aa: CASSHLQGYGYTF; cdr3_nt: TGTGCCAGCAGCCACTTACAGGGCTATGGCTACACCTTC
d_call: -; j_call: TRBJ1-1; v_call: TRBV21-1; clone_size: -; cdr3_aa: CASSKSPVESNTEAFF; cdr3_nt: TGTGCCAGCAGCAAATCGCCCGTTGAATCTAACACTGAAGCTTTCTTT
d_call: -; j_call: TRBJ2-7; v_call: TRBV7-9; clone_size: -; cdr3_aa: CASSLASNYEQYF; cdr3_nt: TGTGCCAGCAGCTTAGCTAGCAACTACGAGCAGTACTTC
d_call: -; j_call: TRBJ1-5; v_call: TRBV5-5; clone_size: -; cdr3_aa: CASSPGSNQPQHF; cdr3_nt: TGTGCCAGCAGCCCCGGCTCCAATCAGCCCCAGCATTTT
d_call: TRBD1; j_call: TRBJ2-1; v_call: TRBV9; clone_size: -; cdr3_aa: CASSPGQGYLNEQFF; cdr3_nt: TGTGCCAGCAGCCCGGGACAGGGGTACCTAAATGAGCAGTTCTTC
d_call: TRBD2; j_call: TRBJ2-3; v_call: TRBV4-1; clone_size: -; cdr3_aa: CASSQLAGPTDTQYF; cdr3_nt: TGCGCCAGCAGCCAACTAGCGGGGCCCACAGATACGCAGTATTTT
d_call: -; j_call: TRBJ1-2; v_call: TRBV7-2; clone_size: -; cdr3_aa: CASSTVTGTGYGYTF; cdr3_nt: TGTGCCAGCAGCACGGTTACAGGGACTGGCTATGGCTACACCTTC
d_call: -; j_call: TRBJ2-2; v_call: TRBV5-1; clone_size: few; cdr3_aa: CASSVAEANTGELFF; cdr3_nt: TGCGCCAGCAGCGTAGCGGAAGCGAACACCGGGGAGCTGTTTTTT
d_call: TRBD2; j_call: TRBJ2-1; v_call: TRBV24-1; clone_size: -; cdr3_aa: CATSESSGGYNEQFF; cdr3_nt: TGTGCCACCAGTGAGTCTAGCGGGGGATACAATGAGCAGTTCTTC
d_call: -; j_call: TRBJ2-1; v_call: TRBV28; clone_size: -; cdr3_aa: CASSLPGTVNEQFF; cdr3_nt: TGTGCCAGCAGCCTTCCTGGGACTGTCAATGAGCAGTTCTTC
d_call: -; j_call: TRBJ2-5; v_call: TRBV18; clone_size: -; cdr3_aa: CASSRDGETQYF; cdr3_nt: TGTGCCAGCTCCCGGGATGGAGAGACCCAGTACTTC
d_call: TRBD2; j_call: TRBJ2-4; v_call: TRBV9; clone_size: -; cdr3_aa: CASSVGLAKSIQYF; cdr3_nt: TGTGCCAGCAGCGTCGGACTAGCGAAGAGCATTCAGTACTTC
d_call: -; j_call: TRBJ1-2; v_call: TRBV6-1; clone_size: -; cdr3_aa: CASSEREIYGYTF; cdr3_nt: TGTGCCAGCAGTGAGAGGGAGATCTATGGCTACACCTTC
d_call: -; j_call: TRBJ1-1; v_call: TRBV21-1; clone_size: -; cdr3_aa: CASSASDRNTEAFF; cdr3_nt: TGTGCCAGCAGCGCCTCAGACAGGAACACTGAAGCTTTCTTT
d_call: -; j_call: TRBJ2-3; v_call: TRBV7-2; clone_size: -; cdr3_aa: CASSLRGGGSTDTQYF; cdr3_nt: TGTGCCAGCAGCTTAAGAGGTGGGGGTTCTACAGATACGCAGTATTTT
d_call: -; j_call: TRBJ1-5; v_call: TRBV12-3/TRBV12-4; clone_size: -; cdr3_aa: CATSQGHRQPQHF; cdr3_nt: TGTGCCACCTCCCAGGGGCACCGGCAGCCCCAGCATTTT
d_call: -; j_call: TRBJ2-5; v_call: TRBV7-2; clone_size: -; cdr3_aa: CASSLDDLIWETQYF; cdr3_nt: TGTGCCAGCAGCTTAGACGACTTAATATGGGAGACCCAGTACTTC